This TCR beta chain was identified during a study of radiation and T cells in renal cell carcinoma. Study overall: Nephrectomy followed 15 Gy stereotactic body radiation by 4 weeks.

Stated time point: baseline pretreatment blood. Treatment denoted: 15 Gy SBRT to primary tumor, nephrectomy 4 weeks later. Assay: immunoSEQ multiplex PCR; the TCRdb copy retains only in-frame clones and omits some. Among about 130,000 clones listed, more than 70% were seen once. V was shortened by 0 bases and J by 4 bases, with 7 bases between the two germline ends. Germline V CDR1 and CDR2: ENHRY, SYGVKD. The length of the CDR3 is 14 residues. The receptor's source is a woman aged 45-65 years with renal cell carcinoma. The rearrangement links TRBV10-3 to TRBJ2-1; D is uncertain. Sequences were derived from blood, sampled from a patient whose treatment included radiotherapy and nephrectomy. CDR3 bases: TGTGCCATCAGTGAGTCCGGAAAATACAATGAGCAGTTCTTC. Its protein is CAISESGKYNEQFF.